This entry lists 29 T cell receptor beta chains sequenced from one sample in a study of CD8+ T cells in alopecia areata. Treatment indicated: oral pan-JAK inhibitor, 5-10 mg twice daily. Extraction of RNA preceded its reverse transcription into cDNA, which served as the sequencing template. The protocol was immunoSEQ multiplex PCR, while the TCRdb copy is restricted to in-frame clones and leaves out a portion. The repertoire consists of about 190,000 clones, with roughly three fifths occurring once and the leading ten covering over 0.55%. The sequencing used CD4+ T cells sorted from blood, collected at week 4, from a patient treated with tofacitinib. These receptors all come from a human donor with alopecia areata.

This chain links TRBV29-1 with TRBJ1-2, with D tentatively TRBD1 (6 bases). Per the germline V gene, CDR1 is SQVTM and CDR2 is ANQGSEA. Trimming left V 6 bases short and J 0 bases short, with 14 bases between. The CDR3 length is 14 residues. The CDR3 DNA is TGCAGCGTGAGGGGCAGGGGAGCTAACTATGGCTACACCTTC. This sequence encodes CSVRGRGANYGYTF.

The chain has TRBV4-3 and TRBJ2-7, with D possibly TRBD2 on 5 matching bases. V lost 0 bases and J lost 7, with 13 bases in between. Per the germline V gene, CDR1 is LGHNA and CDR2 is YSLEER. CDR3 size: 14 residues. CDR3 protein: CASSQDSEGWEQYF. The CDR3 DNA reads TGCGCCAGCAGCCAAGATTCAGAGGGTTGGGAGCAGTACTTC.

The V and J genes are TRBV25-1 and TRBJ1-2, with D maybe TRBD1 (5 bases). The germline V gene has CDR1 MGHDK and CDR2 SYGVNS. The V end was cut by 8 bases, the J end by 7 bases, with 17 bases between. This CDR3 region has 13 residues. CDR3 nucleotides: TGTGCCAGCTCACGAGGACCGGGGGGTGGCTACACCTTC. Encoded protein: CASSRGPGGGYTF.

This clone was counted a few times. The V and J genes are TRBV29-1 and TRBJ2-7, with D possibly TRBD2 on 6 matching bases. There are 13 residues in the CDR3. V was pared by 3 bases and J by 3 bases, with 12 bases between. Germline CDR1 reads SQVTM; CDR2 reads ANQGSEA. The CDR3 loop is CSVDPGVGYEQYF. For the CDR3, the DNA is TGCAGCGTTGATCCGGGAGTTGGCTACGAGCAGTACTTC.

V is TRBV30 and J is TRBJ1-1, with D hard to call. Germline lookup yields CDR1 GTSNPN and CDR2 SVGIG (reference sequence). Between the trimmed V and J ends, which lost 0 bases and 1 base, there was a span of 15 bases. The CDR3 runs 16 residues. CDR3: CAWSVLTVKPNTEAFF. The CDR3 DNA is TGTGCCTGGAGTGTACTGACCGTGAAGCCGAACACTGAAGCTTTCTTT. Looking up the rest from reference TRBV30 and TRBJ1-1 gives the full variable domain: SQTIHQWPATLVQPVGSPLSLECTVEGTSNPNLYWYRQAAGRGLQLLFYSVGIGQISSEVPQNLSASRPQDRQFILSSKKLLLSDSGFYLCAWSVLTVKPNTEAFFGQGTRLTVV.

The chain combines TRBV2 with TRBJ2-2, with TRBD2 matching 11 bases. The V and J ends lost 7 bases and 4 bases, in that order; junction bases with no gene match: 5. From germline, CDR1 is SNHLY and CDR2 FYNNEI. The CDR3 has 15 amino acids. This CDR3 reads CASILLAGGTGELFF. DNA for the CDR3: TGTGCCAGCATACTCCTAGCGGGGGGCACCGGGGAGCTGTTTTTT.

The CDR3 spells CSVDPSGQETQYF. CDR3 DNA sequence: TGCAGCGTTGATCCGAGCGGCCAAGAGACCCAGTACTTC. The chain carries TRBV29-1 and TRBJ2-5, with D perhaps matching TRBD2 (5 bases). Germline loops: CDR1 SQVTM, CDR2 ANQGSEA. The CDR3 is 13 amino acids. V was shortened by 3 bases and J by 1 base, with 9 bases between the two germline ends.

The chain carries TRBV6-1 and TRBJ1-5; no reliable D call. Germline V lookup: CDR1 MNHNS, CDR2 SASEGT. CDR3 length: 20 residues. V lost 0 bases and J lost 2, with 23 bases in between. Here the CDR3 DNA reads TGTGCCAGCAGTGAAGCGGCCGGGATCTGGTACCCCTCCGGCAATCAGCCCCAGCATTTT. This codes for CASSEAAGIWYPSGNQPQHF.

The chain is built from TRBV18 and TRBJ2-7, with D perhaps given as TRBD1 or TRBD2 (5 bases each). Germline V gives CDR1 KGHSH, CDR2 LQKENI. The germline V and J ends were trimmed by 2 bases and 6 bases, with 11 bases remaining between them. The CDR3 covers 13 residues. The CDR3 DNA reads TGTGCCAGCTCACCAGGGACCCCACCCGAGCAGTACTTC. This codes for CASSPGTPPEQYF. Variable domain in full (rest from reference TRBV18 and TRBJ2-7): NAGVMQNPRHLVRRRGQEARLRCSPMKGHSHVYWYRQLPEEGLKFMVYLQKENIIDESGMPKERFSAEFPKEGPSILRIQQVVRGDSAAYFCASSPGTPPEQYFGPGTRLTVT.

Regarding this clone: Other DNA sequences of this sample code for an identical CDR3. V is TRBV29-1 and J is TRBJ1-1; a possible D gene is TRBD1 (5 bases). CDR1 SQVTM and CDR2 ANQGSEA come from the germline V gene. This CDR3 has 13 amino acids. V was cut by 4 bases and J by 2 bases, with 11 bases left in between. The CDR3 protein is CSVVAGTNTEAFF. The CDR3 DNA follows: TGCAGCGTTGTAGCAGGGACCAACACTGAAGCTTTCTTT.

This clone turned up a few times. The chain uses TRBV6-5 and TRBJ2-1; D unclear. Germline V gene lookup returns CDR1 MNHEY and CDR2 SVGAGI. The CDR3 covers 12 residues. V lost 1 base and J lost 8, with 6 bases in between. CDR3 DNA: TGTGCCAGCAGTTACTATGGGGATGAGCAGTTCTTC. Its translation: CASSYYGDEQFF.

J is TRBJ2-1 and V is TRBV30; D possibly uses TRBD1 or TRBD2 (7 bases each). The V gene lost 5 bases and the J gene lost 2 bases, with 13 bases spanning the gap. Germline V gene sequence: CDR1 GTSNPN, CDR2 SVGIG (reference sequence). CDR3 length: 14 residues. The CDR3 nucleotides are TGTGCCTGGGAAGCAGGGGGGGCCTACAATGAGCAGTTCTTC. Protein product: CAWEAGGAYNEQFF.

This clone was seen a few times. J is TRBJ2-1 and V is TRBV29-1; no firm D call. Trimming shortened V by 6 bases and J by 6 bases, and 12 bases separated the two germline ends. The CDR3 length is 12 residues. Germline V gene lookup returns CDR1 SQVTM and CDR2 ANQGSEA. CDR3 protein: CSVNARGNEQFF. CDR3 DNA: TGCAGCGTAAATGCTCGTGGCAATGAGCAGTTCTTC.

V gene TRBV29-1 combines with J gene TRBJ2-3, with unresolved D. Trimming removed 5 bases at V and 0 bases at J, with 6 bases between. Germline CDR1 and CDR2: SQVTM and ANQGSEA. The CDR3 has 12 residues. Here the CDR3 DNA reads TGCAGCGTTCTTCACAGCACAGATACGCAGTATTTT. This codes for CSVLHSTDTQYF.

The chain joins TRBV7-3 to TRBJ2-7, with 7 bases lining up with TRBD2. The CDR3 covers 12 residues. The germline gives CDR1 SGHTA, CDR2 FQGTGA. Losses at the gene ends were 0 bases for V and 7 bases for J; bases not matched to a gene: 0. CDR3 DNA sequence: TGTGCCAGCAGCTTAACCGGGAGGGAGCAGTACTTC. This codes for CASSLTGREQYF.

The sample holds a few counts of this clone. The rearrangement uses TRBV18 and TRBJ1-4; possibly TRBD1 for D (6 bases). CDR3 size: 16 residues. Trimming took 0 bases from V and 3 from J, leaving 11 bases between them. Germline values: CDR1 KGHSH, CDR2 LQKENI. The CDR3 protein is CASSPPTWTANEKLFF. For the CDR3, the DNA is TGTGCCAGCTCACCACCAACATGGACAGCTAATGAAAAACTGTTTTTT.

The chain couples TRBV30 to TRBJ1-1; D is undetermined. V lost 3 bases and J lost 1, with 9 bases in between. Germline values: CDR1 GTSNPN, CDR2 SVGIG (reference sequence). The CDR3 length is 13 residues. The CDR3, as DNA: TGTGCCTGGAGAAGGCCGGGGAACACTGAAGCTTTCTTT. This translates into CAWRRPGNTEAFF.

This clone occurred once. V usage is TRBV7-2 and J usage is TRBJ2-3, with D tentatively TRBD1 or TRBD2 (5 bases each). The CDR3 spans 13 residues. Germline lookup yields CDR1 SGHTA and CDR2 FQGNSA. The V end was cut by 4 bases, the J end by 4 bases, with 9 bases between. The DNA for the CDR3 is TGTGCCAGCAGCTCCGGGACCCCAGATACGCAGTATTTT. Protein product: CASSSGTPDTQYF.

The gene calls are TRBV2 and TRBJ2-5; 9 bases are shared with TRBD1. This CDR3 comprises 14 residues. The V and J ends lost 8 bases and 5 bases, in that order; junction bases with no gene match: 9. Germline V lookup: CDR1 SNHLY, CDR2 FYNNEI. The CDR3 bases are TGTGCCAGCGACTTGGACAGGGGAAGGGAGACCCAGTACTTC. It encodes CASDLDRGRETQYF.

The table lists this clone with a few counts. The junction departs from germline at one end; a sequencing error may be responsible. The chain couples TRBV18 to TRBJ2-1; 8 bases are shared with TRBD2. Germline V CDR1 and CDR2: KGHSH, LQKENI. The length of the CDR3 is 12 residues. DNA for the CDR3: TGTGCCAGCTCGCCCCCGGGACTAGTTCAGCTCTTC. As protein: CASSPPGLVQLF.

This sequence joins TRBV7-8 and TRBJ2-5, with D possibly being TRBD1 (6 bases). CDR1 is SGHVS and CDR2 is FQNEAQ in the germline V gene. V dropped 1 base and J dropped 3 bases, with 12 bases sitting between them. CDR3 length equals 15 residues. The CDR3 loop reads CASSLVRGGEETQYF. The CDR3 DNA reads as TGTGCCAGCAGCTTAGTCAGGGGCGGAGAAGAGACCCAGTACTTC.

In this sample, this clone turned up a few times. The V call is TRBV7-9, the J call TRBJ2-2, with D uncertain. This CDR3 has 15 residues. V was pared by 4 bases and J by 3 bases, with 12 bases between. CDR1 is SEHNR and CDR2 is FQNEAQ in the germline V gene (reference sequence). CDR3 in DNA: TGTGCCAGCAGCTACACGTCCCTCGACACCGGGGAGCTGTTTTTT. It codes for CASSYTSLDTGELFF. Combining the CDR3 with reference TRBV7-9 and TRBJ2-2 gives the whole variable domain DTGVSQNPRHKITKRGQNVTFRCDPISEHNRLYWYRQTLGQGPEFLTYFQNEAQLEKSRLLSDRFSAERPKGSFSTLEIQRTEQGDSAMYLCASSYTSLDTGELFFGEGSRLTVL.

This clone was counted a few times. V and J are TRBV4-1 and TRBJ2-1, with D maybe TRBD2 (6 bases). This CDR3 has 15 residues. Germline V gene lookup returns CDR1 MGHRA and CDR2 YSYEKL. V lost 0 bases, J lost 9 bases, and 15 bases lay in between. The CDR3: CASSQDFPSEGEQFF. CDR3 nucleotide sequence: TGCGCCAGCAGCCAAGATTTTCCTAGCGAGGGTGAGCAGTTCTTC.

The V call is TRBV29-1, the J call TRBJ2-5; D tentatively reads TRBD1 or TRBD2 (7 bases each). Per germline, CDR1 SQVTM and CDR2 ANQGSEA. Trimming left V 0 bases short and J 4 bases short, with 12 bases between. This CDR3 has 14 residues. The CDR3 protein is CSVEEGQRGETQYF. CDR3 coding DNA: TGCAGCGTTGAAGAGGGACAGCGGGGAGAGACCCAGTACTTC. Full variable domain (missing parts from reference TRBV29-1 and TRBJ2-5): SAVISQKPSRDICQRGTSLTIQCQVDSQVTMMFWYRQQPGQSLTLIATANQGSEATYESGFVIDKFPISRPNLTFSTLTVSNMSPEDSSIYLCSVEEGQRGETQYFGPGTRLLVL.

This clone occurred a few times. The CDR3 region has the DNA TGCGCCAGCAGCCAAGATCGCCAGGGGTGGGTGAACACTGAAGCTTTCTTT. Encoded protein: CASSQDRQGWVNTEAFF. The J gene is TRBJ1-1, the V gene TRBV4-3; D possibly corresponds to TRBD1 (6 bases). Germline assignment: CDR1 LGHNA and CDR2 YSLEER. V was trimmed by 0 bases and J by 0 bases, leaving 14 bases between them. The CDR3 consists of 17 residues.

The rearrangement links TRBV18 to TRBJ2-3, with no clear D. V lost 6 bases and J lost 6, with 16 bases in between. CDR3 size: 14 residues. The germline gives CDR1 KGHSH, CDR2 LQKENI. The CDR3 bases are TGTGCCAGCTCCCCTTCCGCTGTAGCCGATACGCAGTATTTT. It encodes CASSPSAVADTQYF.

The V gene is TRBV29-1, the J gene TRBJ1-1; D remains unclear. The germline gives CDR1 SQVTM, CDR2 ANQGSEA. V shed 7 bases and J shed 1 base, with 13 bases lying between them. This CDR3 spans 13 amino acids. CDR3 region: CSARELANTEAFF. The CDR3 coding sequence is TGCAGCGCAAGGGAACTCGCGAACACTGAAGCTTTCTTT.

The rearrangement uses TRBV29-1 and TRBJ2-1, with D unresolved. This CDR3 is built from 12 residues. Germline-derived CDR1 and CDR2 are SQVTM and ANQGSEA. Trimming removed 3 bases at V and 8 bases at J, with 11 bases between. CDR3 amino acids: CSVEDGQHEQFF. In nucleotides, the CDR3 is TGCAGCGTTGAGGACGGCCAACATGAGCAGTTCTTC.

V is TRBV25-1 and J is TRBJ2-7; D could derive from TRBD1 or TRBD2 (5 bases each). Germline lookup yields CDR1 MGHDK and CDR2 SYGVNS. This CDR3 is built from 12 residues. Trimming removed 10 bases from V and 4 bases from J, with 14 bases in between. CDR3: CATGQRAYEQYF. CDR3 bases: TGTGCCACGGGGCAGAGGGCGTACGAGCAGTACTTC.